This entry lists 31 T cell receptor beta chains sequenced from one sample in a study of T cells after yellow fever vaccination. From the 5' RACE reads, TCRdb called clonotypes with MiXCR, one entry per CDR3 protein. The sample yields roughly 120,000 distinct CDR3 sequences, roughly 8.9% seen once. This specimen consisted of CD8+ T cells sorted from PBMCs, obtained 45 days after the yellow fever booster vaccination. These receptors were obtained from a man younger than 45 who received the YFV17D yellow fever vaccine.

This clonotype came up many times. The chain couples TRBV19 to TRBJ2-1; D is unclear. Trimming stripped 2 bases from V and 9 bases from J, with 11 bases between. The CDR3 contains 13 residues. CDR1 LNHDA and CDR2 SQIVND come from the germline V gene (reference sequence). The CDR3 reads CASSISGWGEQFF. CDR3 sequence (DNA): TGTGCCAGTAGTATAAGTGGCTGGGGTGAGCAGTTCTTC. Full variable domain (outside the CDR3, taken from reference TRBV19 and TRBJ2-1): DGGITQSPKYLFRKEGQNVTLSCEQNLNHDAMYWYRQDPGQGLRLIYYSQIVNDFQKGDIAEGYSVSREKKESFPLTVTSAQKNPTAFYLCASSISGWGEQFFGPGTRLTVL.

This chain links TRBV4-1 with TRBJ1-5; D ambiguous. Per germline, CDR1 MGHRA and CDR2 YSYEKL. The ends were cut back, 4 bases at V and 4 bases at J, with 20 bases in the middle. CDR3 size: 17 residues. The CDR3 DNA is TGCGCCAGCAGCCCGGACGGATCGCTCCGAGCTAATCAGCCCCAGCATTTT. It codes for CASSPDGSLRANQPQHF.

This clonotype came up a few times. V usage is TRBV18 and J usage is TRBJ2-5, with a possible D match to TRBD1 (6 bases). Germline CDR1 reads KGHSH; CDR2 reads LQKENI. There are 15 residues in the CDR3. V lost 2 bases, J lost 2 bases, and 12 bases lay in between. In DNA form, the CDR3 reads TGTGCCAGCTCACCAGGGACATTCGTTCAAGAGACCCAGTACTTC. Its protein product is CASSPGTFVQETQYF.

The chain links TRBV29-1 to TRBJ2-1; D remains ambiguous. V was cut by 5 bases and J by 6 bases, with 8 bases left in between. The CDR3 loop spans 11 amino acids. Germline CDR1 SQVTM, CDR2 ANQGSEA. This CDR3 reads CSVTQLNEQFF. CDR3 DNA: TGCAGCGTTACACAGCTCAATGAGCAGTTCTTC.

This clonotype was counted ten times or more. The chain recombines TRBV7-2 with TRBJ2-3, with 9 bases identical to TRBD2. Trimming at V came to 4 bases and at J to 4 bases, leaving 9 bases not matched to a gene. Germline V CDR1 and CDR2: SGHTA, FQGNSA. This CDR3 is 16 amino acids long. For the CDR3, the DNA is TGTGCCAGCAGCTCGTTAGCGGGAGTGAGCCCAGATACGCAGTATTTT. It is translated as CASSSLAGVSPDTQYF.

The genes are TRBV20-1 and TRBJ2-1; no clear D gene. V shed 2 bases and J shed 8 bases, with 10 bases lying between them. The CDR3 consists of 12 residues. The V gene's germline CDR1 is DFQATT and CDR2 SNEGSKA (reference sequence). The CDR3 is CSARPPNYEQFF. In nucleotides, the CDR3 is TGCAGTGCTAGACCTCCCAACTATGAGCAGTTCTTC.

This clonotype has a count of ten or more. V usage is TRBV2 and J usage is TRBJ2-7; TRBD2 matches at 10 bases. CDR3 length: 14 residues. The V gene's germline CDR1 is SNHLY and CDR2 FYNNEI. V lost 8 bases to trimming and J lost 0 bases; unmatched junction nucleotides: 4. CDR3 nucleotides: TGTGCCAGCCGAACTAGCGGGGTCTCCTACGAGCAGTACTTC. It yields the protein CASRTSGVSYEQYF. The complete variable domain, with remaining parts taken from reference TRBV2 and TRBJ2-7, reads EPEVTQTPSHQVTQMGQEVILRCVPISNHLYFYWYRQILGQKVEFLVSFYNNEISEKSEIFDDQFSVERPDGSNFTLKIRSTKLEDSAMYFCASRTSGVSYEQYFGPGTRLTVT.

V is TRBV7-9 and J is TRBJ2-1, with 7 bases identical to TRBD2. V lost 5 bases to trimming and J lost 1 base; unmatched junction nucleotides: 5. The length of the CDR3 is 15 residues. Looked up from germline, CDR1 is SEHNR and CDR2 is FQNEAQ (reference sequence). The CDR3 region is CASSGEGQSYNEQFF. CDR3 in DNA: TGTGCCAGCAGCGGGGAGGGCCAATCCTACAATGAGCAGTTCTTC.

The J gene is TRBJ2-3, the V gene TRBV15; D is possibly TRBD2 (6 bases). Germline values: CDR1 LNHNV, CDR2 YYDKDF (reference sequence). CDR3 length: 15 residues. Trimming stripped 1 base from V and 6 bases from J, with 14 bases between. Here the CDR3 DNA reads TGTGCCACCAGCAGAGCGGGAGTCCCGTCGGATACGCAGTATTTT. Its protein product is CATSRAGVPSDTQYF.

Ten or more counts support this clonotype. This chain uses TRBV28 with TRBJ2-7; 7 nucleotides agree with TRBD1. CDR3 size: 16 residues. Germline V lookup: CDR1 MDHEN, CDR2 SYDVKM. Trimming at V came to 8 bases and at J to 0 bases, leaving 13 bases not matched to a gene. The CDR3 is CASCLSPRDSSYEQYF. DNA for the CDR3: TGTGCCAGCTGTCTCTCTCCCCGGGACAGCTCCTACGAGCAGTACTTC.

In its sample, this clonotype was seen many times. This rearrangement joins TRBV12-3 or TRBV12-4 to TRBJ1-1; D uncertain. The germline V and J ends were trimmed by 7 bases and 1 base, with 10 bases remaining between them. The length of the CDR3 is 13 residues. As DNA, the CDR3 is TGTGCCAGCACCCTTGACGGGAACACTGAAGCTTTCTTT. Amino acids: CASTLDGNTEAFF.

This clonotype was detected many times. The V call is TRBV30, the J call TRBJ2-7; no definite D call. The CDR3 has 11 amino acids. V lost 2 bases and J lost 3, with 5 bases in between. Germline CDR1 GTSNPN, CDR2 SVGIG (reference sequence). This chain's CDR3 is CAWSKIYEQYF. The CDR3 region has the DNA TGTGCCTGGAGTAAAATCTACGAGCAGTACTTC. Drawing the rest from reference TRBV30 and TRBJ2-7, the complete variable domain is SQTIHQWPATLVQPVGSPLSLECTVEGTSNPNLYWYRQAAGRGLQLLFYSVGIGQISSEVPQNLSASRPQDRQFILSSKKLLLSDSGFYLCAWSKIYEQYFGPGTRLTVT.

The genes are TRBV5-6 and TRBJ2-7; 12 bases line up with TRBD2. J gave up 3 bases and V 5 bases, and 3 bases lay outside the gene matches. Germline-derived CDR1 and CDR2 are SGHDT and YYEEEE. The CDR3 loop spans 14 amino acids. CDR3 in DNA: TGTGCCAGCAGATTGACTAGCGGGAGCTACGAGCAGTACTTC. It yields the protein CASRLTSGSYEQYF.

This rearrangement joins TRBV2 to TRBJ1-2; the match to TRBD1 covers 8 bases. The V segment lost 6 bases and the J segment 0 bases; nucleotides outside the gene matches: 6. Germline V gives CDR1 SNHLY, CDR2 FYNNEI. This CDR3 comprises 15 residues. In nucleotides, the CDR3 is TGTGCCAGCAGAACCACAGGGGGTGCTAACTATGGCTACACCTTC. It is translated as CASRTTGGANYGYTF.

This clonotype was detected a few times. The chain is built from TRBV12-3 or TRBV12-4 and TRBJ1-1; 7 positions agree with TRBD1. With V trimmed by 0 bases and J by 4 bases, 2 bases remained unmatched. There are 14 residues in the CDR3. Written as DNA, the CDR3 is TGTGCCAGCAGTTTAGCAGGGGGCGGCACTGAAGCTTTCTTT. Its protein product is CASSLAGGGTEAFF.

This clonotype was counted at least ten times. The junction shows a germline mismatch at one end, possibly a read error. The chain is built from TRBV12-3 or TRBV12-4 and TRBJ2-4; perhaps D is TRBD1 or TRBD2 (5 bases each). The CDR3 runs to 14 residues. CDR3 amino acids: CASSLAGYSYIQYF. The CDR3 DNA sequence: TGTGCCAGCAGTCTAGCAGGGTATTCGTACATTCAGTACTTC.

This clonotype was recorded at least ten times. The rearrangement joins TRBV7-2 to TRBJ2-3; the D is unclear. The germline V gene has CDR1 SGHTA and CDR2 FQGNSA. Trimming left V 1 base short and J 6 bases short, with 5 bases between. The length of the CDR3 is 12 residues. DNA of the CDR3: TGTGCCAGCAGCTTAGAATTTGATACGCAGTATTTT. This codes for CASSLEFDTQYF.

This clonotype has ten or more counts. The chain links TRBV2 to TRBJ2-7, with 9 nucleotides matching TRBD2. The CDR3 length is 14 residues. CDR1 is SNHLY and CDR2 is FYNNEI in the germline V gene. The V gene end was trimmed by 7 bases and the J gene end by 3 bases; junction bases not matched to a gene: 7. CDR3 bases: TGTGCCAGCATACGACTAGCGGAGCACTACGAGCAGTACTTC. It translates to CASIRLAEHYEQYF.

This clonotype has a handful of counts. The chain is built from TRBV27 and TRBJ2-7, with D maybe TRBD2 (6 bases). Germline lookup yields CDR1 MNHEY and CDR2 SMNVEV (reference sequence). Trimming shortened V by 0 bases and J by 6 bases, and 12 bases separated the two germline ends. This CDR3 has 14 amino acids. The CDR3: CASSLSGYGGEQYF. CDR3 DNA sequence: TGTGCCAGCAGTTTATCGGGGTACGGGGGCGAGCAGTACTTC.

In the case of this clonotype: A much larger clone differs by one base, so this may be a read error. CDR3 nucleotides: TGCAGTACTAGAGATCTCGGGGCAGGGCTGATCTACGAGCAGTACTTC. Protein product: CSTRDLGAGLIYEQYF. V and J are TRBV20-1 and TRBJ2-7; D is possibly TRBD1 or TRBD2 (5 bases each). The CDR3 is made up of 16 amino acids. The germline CDR1 and CDR2 sequences are DFQATT and SNEGSKA (reference sequence).

Only a few counts were recorded for this clonotype. This chain uses TRBV7-6 with TRBJ2-7, with 13 bases matching TRBD2. In germline, CDR1 is SGHVS, CDR2 FNYEAQ. CDR3 size: 15 residues. J was trimmed by 4 bases and V by 5 bases; bases with no gene match: 5. CDR3 in amino acids: CASSPGLAGPYEQYF. The CDR3, as DNA: TGTGCCAGCAGCCCGGGACTAGCGGGACCTTACGAGCAGTACTTC. The full variable domain, rest sourced from reference TRBV7-6 and TRBJ2-7, is GAGVSQSPRYKVTKRGQDVALRCDPISGHVSLYWYRQALGQGPEFLTYFNYEAQQDKSGLPNDRFSAERPEGSISTLTIQRTEQRDSAMYRCASSPGLAGPYEQYFGPGTRLTVT.

At least ten counts were recorded for this clonotype. The rearrangement uses TRBV12-3 or TRBV12-4 and TRBJ1-4, with a tentative D call TRBD1 (6 bases). This CDR3 contains 11 residues. V shed 10 bases and J shed 8 bases, with 11 bases lying between them. In nucleotides, the CDR3 is TGTGCCACAGGGGTCGGGGAAAAACTGTTTTTT. Residues: CATGVGEKLFF.

This clonotype was detected only a few times. The chain employs TRBV21-1 and TRBJ2-1; the D call TRBD2 from the table was never checked on the DNA. TRBV21-1 is a pseudogene segment. This CDR3 comprises 21 residues. The CDR3 DNA reads as TGTGCCAGCAGCCCGAACGGCGGACTAGCGGGAATTCTTAGCTCCTACAATGAGCAGTTCTTC. As protein: CASSPNGGLAGILSSYNEQFF.

This clonotype was picked up many times. The chain joins TRBV25-1 to TRBJ2-2; D unclear. The CDR3 consists of 12 residues. V lost 4 bases to trimming and J lost 8 bases, with 8 bases between them. Germline V CDR1 and CDR2: MGHDK, SYGVNS. CDR3 coding DNA: TGTGCCAGCAGTGTAGGGCCAGGGGAGCTGTTTTTT. Protein sequence: CASSVGPGELFF.

This clonotype came up many times. V usage is TRBV25-1 and J usage is TRBJ2-1; 7 positions agree with TRBD2. The CDR3 covers 16 residues. V dropped 2 bases and J dropped 5; count of bases not matched to a gene: 9. Per the germline V gene, CDR1 is MGHDK and CDR2 is SYGVNS. The CDR3 DNA follows: TGTGCCAGCAGTGAAAGGGGCGGGAGTAACCACAATGAGCAGTTCTTC. It yields the protein CASSERGGSNHNEQFF.

V gene TRBV4-2 combines with J gene TRBJ2-7; 7 bases agree with TRBD1. The CDR3 has 15 residues. V shed 3 bases, J shed 0 bases, and the junction held 5 bases outside the gene matches. CDR1 and CDR2 (germline): LGHNA, YNFKEQ. The CDR3 DNA sequence: TGTGCCAGCAGCCAGGGGACAGCCCCCTCCTACGAGCAGTACTTC. As protein: CASSQGTAPSYEQYF.

The chain has TRBV27 and TRBJ2-1; 8 bases are shared with TRBD2. V was clipped by 4 bases and J by 2 bases; unmatched bases: 10. Germline V lookup: CDR1 MNHEY, CDR2 SMNVEV (reference sequence). The CDR3 contains 17 residues. For the CDR3, the DNA is TGTGCCAGCAGTTCCTTAGCGGGATTGGGACCCTACAATGAGCAGTTCTTC. Translating it yields CASSSLAGLGPYNEQFF.

There are many counts of this clonotype. V is TRBV6-5 and J is TRBJ2-1, with a tentative D call TRBD2 (5 bases). CDR1 and CDR2 from the germline V gene are MNHEY and SVGAGI. The V and J ends lost 10 bases and 9 bases respectively, with 16 bases between them. The CDR3 is 12 residues long. The CDR3 nucleotides read TGTGCCACCCTGACTCGGGGTGCTGAGCAGTTCTTC. Protein sequence: CATLTRGAEQFF.

This clonotype was seen many times. The chain links TRBV7-9 to TRBJ2-1; no definite D call. Deletions cut 3 bases from V and 0 bases from J, with 3 bases between. The germline V gene has CDR1 SEHNR and CDR2 FQNEAQ (reference sequence). The CDR3 has 13 residues. CDR3 sequence: CASSLSSYNEQFF. The CDR3 DNA sequence: TGTGCCAGCAGCTTGAGCTCCTACAATGAGCAGTTCTTC.

V usage is TRBV10-1 and J usage is TRBJ2-5; D unclear. CDR1 is WNHNN, CDR2 SYGVQD, per germline (reference sequence). Trimming took 8 bases from V and 5 from J, leaving 15 bases between them. The CDR3 contains 13 residues. The CDR3, as DNA: TGCGCCAGCCAGGATACCTTGGGGGAGACCCAGTACTTC. This gives the protein CASQDTLGETQYF.

The rearrangement joins TRBV14 to TRBJ2-7; 9 nucleotides line up with TRBD2. This CDR3 is 15 amino acids long. Germline CDR1 is SGHDN and CDR2 is FVKESK. V shed 4 bases, J shed 6 bases, and the junction held 10 bases outside the gene matches. As DNA, the CDR3 is TGTGCCAGCAGCCCTAGCGGGGCCTTTTCTGGCGAGCAGTACTTC. This gives the protein CASSPSGAFSGEQYF.